The clone carrying this TCR beta chain was observed a handful of times. Its antigen is undetermined. This sample stems from a study of regulatory T cells in long-lasting Graves disease. Both iRepertoire HTBI primers and Arm-PCR of CDR3 regions were used to build the TCR beta libraries. TCRdb fed the multiplex PCR reads into MiXCR, producing one record per CDR3 protein. Among about 320,000 distinct CDR3 sequences listed, 15% to 20% were seen once. Study-wide findings and caveats: Persistent disease was characterized by preferential usage of TRBV28, TRBJ1-2 and TRBJ2-5. Authors noted too few samples as a limitation.

The V end was cut by 10 bases, the J end by 4 bases, with 19 bases between. The germline V gene has CDR1 ENHRY and CDR2 SYGVKD. This CDR3 comprises 14 residues. Time point reported: newly diagnosed GD, antithyroid drugs for less than 3 months. Extracted PBMC RNA gave rise to the TCR library. Xi'an, China, was home to the endocrinology department that provided patients. This chain links TRBV10-3 with TRBJ1-2; tentatively, D is TRBD1 (5 bases). The TCR originated in a female donor with Graves disease. The sequences come from peripheral blood mononuclear cells (PBMCs), collected at new diagnosis, from a patient treated with antithyroid drugs. The CDR3 protein is CATHVGAQGYGYTF. The CDR3 bases are TGTGCCACCCACGTTGGGGCTCAGGGCTATGGCTACACCTTC.